The 21 T cell receptor beta chains presented below share a single source sample, sequenced in a study of shared T cell receptors in the human thymus. TCRdb's table, derived via immunoSEQ multiplex PCR, lists solely in-frame clones and lacks some. The top ten clones hold 0.0085% to 0.012% of a sample with fewer than 700,000 clones, approximately 87% of them seen once. The sample was also reused in another study, on human thymus T cells.

Sequencing input: thymocytes. These receptors were collected from a boy under two years old with a congenital heart defect.

This chain uses TRBV5-1 with TRBJ2-5; possible D gene TRBD1, 6 bases. Germline CDR1 and CDR2: SGHRS and YFSETQ. V was shortened by 4 bases and J by 5 bases, with 6 bases between the two germline ends. CDR3 length equals 11 residues. Written as DNA, the CDR3 is TGCGCCAGCAGCCAGGGGGAGACCCAGTACTTC. Translation gives CASSQGETQYF.

In this sample, this clone turned up once. This sequence joins TRBV7-6 and TRBJ1-6; TRBD1 matches at 7 bases. Looked up from germline, CDR1 is SGHVS and CDR2 is FNYEAQ. Trimming cost V 5 bases and J 7 bases; bases outside gene matches: 5. The CDR3 length is 14 residues. As DNA, the CDR3 is TGTGCCAGCAGCCCAGGGACAGAAAATTCACCCCTCCACTTT. Its translation is CASSPGTENSPLHF.

The chain links TRBV19 to TRBJ2-7; D is undetermined. The germline V and J ends were trimmed by 1 base and 5 bases, with 15 bases remaining between them. The CDR3 is made up of 15 amino acids. Germline V lookup: CDR1 LNHDA, CDR2 SQIVND (reference sequence). The CDR3 is CASSIVRNSRDEQYF. The CDR3 DNA reads TGTGCCAGTAGTATAGTACGGAATTCCCGGGACGAGCAGTACTTC. Drawing the rest from reference TRBV19 and TRBJ2-7, the complete variable domain is DGGITQSPKYLFRKEGQNVTLSCEQNLNHDAMYWYRQDPGQGLRLIYYSQIVNDFQKGDIAEGYSVSREKKESFPLTVTSAQKNPTAFYLCASSIVRNSRDEQYFGPGTRLTVT.

This clone was picked up one time. V is TRBV27 and J is TRBJ2-1, with D maybe TRBD2 (7 bases). CDR3 size: 16 residues. Germline assignment: CDR1 MNHEY and CDR2 SMNVEV (reference sequence). Trimming cost V 5 bases and J 8 bases, with 22 bases left between them. The CDR3 here is CASSLLWAPGGDEQFF. The CDR3 region has the DNA TGTGCCAGCAGTCTACTATGGGCGCCGGGGGGCGATGAGCAGTTCTTC.

The rearrangement uses TRBV20-1 and TRBJ2-5, with a weak D call TRBD1 (6 bases). CDR3 length equals 11 residues. CDR1 and CDR2 (germline): DFQATT, SNEGSKA (reference sequence). Between the trimmed V and J ends, which lost 3 bases and 9 bases, there was a span of 11 bases. The CDR3: CSASSGDAQYF. The CDR3 nucleotides read TGCAGTGCTAGTTCAGGGGATGCCCAGTACTTC.

The CDR3 reads CASSLQALAGNEQFF. The CDR3 DNA reads as TGTGCCAGCAGCTTACAGGCACTAGCGGGCAATGAGCAGTTCTTC. The chain couples TRBV7-9 to TRBJ2-1, with 9 bases lining up with TRBD2. There are 15 residues in the CDR3. Germline V gives CDR1 SEHNR, CDR2 FQNEAQ (reference sequence). J gave up 6 bases and V 2 bases, and 5 bases lay outside the gene matches.

The chain employs TRBV5-8 and TRBJ1-5; 8 nucleotides agree with TRBD1. Trimming took 1 base from V and 3 from J; bases not matched to a gene: 9. There are 17 residues in the CDR3. Germline lookup yields CDR1 SGHTS and CDR2 YDEGEE. CDR3: CASSLTDRGGSNQPQHF. The DNA for the CDR3 is TGTGCCAGCAGCTTGACCGACAGGGGAGGGTCCAATCAGCCCCAGCATTTT.

The chain employs TRBV6-1 and TRBJ2-7, with 7 bases aligning to TRBD1. V lost 5 bases, J lost 2 bases, and 9 bases stayed unmatched. The CDR3 totals 15 residues. Germline CDR1 and CDR2: MNHNS and SASEGT. In DNA form, the CDR3 reads TGTGCCAGCAGTAGGGTAGGGGACAGAGCCTACGAGCAGTACTTC. Translated, it gives CASSRVGDRAYEQYF.

The gene calls are TRBV29-1 and TRBJ1-2, with 7 bases that match TRBD1. There are 14 residues in the CDR3. V dropped 3 bases and J dropped 8; count of bases not matched to a gene: 12. Looked up from germline, CDR1 is SQVTM and CDR2 is ANQGSEA. The DNA for the CDR3 is TGCAGCGTTGATCTAAGGGGGCGCGGGGGGGGCTACACCTTC. Translated: CSVDLRGRGGGYTF.

The chain carries TRBV5-6 and TRBJ1-1; D may be TRBD1 (5 bases). The V gene lost 4 bases and the J gene lost 1 base, with 14 bases spanning the gap. Germline V gives CDR1 SGHDT, CDR2 YYEEEE. This CDR3 is 15 amino acids long. In nucleotides, the CDR3 is TGTGCCAGCAGCCAATGGACACCTAAGAACACTGAAGCTTTCTTT. Amino acids: CASSQWTPKNTEAFF.

The DNA of the CDR3 is TGTGCCAGCAGCCTCGGGAACACCGGGGAGCTGTTTTTT. This codes for CASSLGNTGELFF. V usage is TRBV5-6 and J usage is TRBJ2-2, with D uncertain. This CDR3 region has 13 residues. Germline values: CDR1 SGHDT, CDR2 YYEEEE. V lost 4 bases to trimming and J lost 1 base, with 5 bases between them. The whole variable domain, remainder taken from reference TRBV5-6 and TRBJ2-2, is DAGVTQSPTHLIKTRGQQVTLRCSPKSGHDTVSWYQQALGQGPQFIFQYYEEEERQRGNFPDRFSGHQFPNYSSELNVNALLLGDSALYLCASSLGNTGELFFGEGSRLTVL.

V and J are TRBV6-5 and TRBJ2-1; 13 nucleotides agree with TRBD2. Germline CDR1 MNHEY, CDR2 SVGAGI. This CDR3 comprises 16 residues. The trim removed 2 bases at V and 4 bases at J, leaving 2 bases unmatched. CDR3 DNA sequence: TGTGCCAGCAGTTACATGACTAGCGGGAGGTACAATGAGCAGTTCTTC. Protein sequence: CASSYMTSGRYNEQFF.

This chain joins TRBV30 and TRBJ2-1, with TRBD2 identical over 11 bases. Germline-derived CDR1 and CDR2 are GTSNPN and SVGIG (reference sequence). J lost 6 bases, V lost 0 bases, and 7 bases had no gene match. This CDR3 contains 16 residues. The CDR3: CAWSVLAGVVSNEQFF. The CDR3 bases are TGTGCCTGGAGTGTACTAGCGGGAGTGGTAAGCAATGAGCAGTTCTTC.

This chain joins TRBV28 and TRBJ2-7; the D gene is possibly TRBD1 (5 bases). CDR1 and CDR2 from the germline V gene are MDHEN and SYDVKM. Trimming shortened V by 6 bases and J by 2 bases, and 23 bases separated the two germline ends. This CDR3 contains 17 residues. The CDR3 nucleotides are TGTGCCAGCAGCCAACCAGGGTTTGGTATTAAGACCTACGAGCAGTACTTC. It is translated as CASSQPGFGIKTYEQYF.

The chain joins TRBV19 to TRBJ2-7; 9 bases are shared with TRBD1. Trimming took 5 bases from V and 2 from J; bases not matched to a gene: 4. This CDR3 has 14 amino acids. Per the germline V gene, CDR1 is LNHDA and CDR2 is SQIVND (reference sequence). The CDR3 DNA is TGTGCCAGTAGTTCCGGACAGGGGACCTACGAGCAGTACTTC. It codes for CASSSGQGTYEQYF.

J is TRBJ1-3 and V is TRBV5-6, with a possible D match to TRBD1 (5 bases). V dropped 1 base and J dropped 4 bases, with 18 bases sitting between them. Germline assignment: CDR1 SGHDT and CDR2 YYEEEE. CDR3 size: 17 residues. CDR3 DNA: TGTGCCAGCAGCTTGTGCAGGGCCTCTGGCCCCGGAAACACCATATATTTT. Its protein is CASSLCRASGPGNTIYF.

J is TRBJ1-5 and V is TRBV28; the match to TRBD1 covers 7 bases. The CDR3 length is 16 residues. V trimming: 4 bases; J trimming: 3 bases; junction bases outside the gene matches: 9. The V gene's germline CDR1 is MDHEN and CDR2 SYDVKM. CDR3 coding DNA: TGTGCCAGCAGTTCCCTCCGGGACAGCCTCAATCAGCCCCAGCATTTT. Its protein product is CASSSLRDSLNQPQHF.

The chain is built from TRBV23-1 and TRBJ1-1; TRBD1 matches 10 bases. TRBV23-1 is annotated as an ORF whose role is uncertain. CDR3 length: 22 residues. V gave up 2 bases and J gave up 1 base; unmatched junction bases: 22. CDR3 protein: CASSQKGTGVQGSSEKNTEAFF. The CDR3 DNA sequence: TGCGCCAGCAGTCAAAAGGGGACAGGGGTACAAGGTAGTTCTGAAAAGAACACTGAAGCTTTCTTT.

This chain connects TRBV5-6 to TRBJ1-4; unclear D gene. The CDR3 totals 18 residues. The V end was cut by 1 base, the J end by 4 bases, with 20 bases between. CDR1 and CDR2 (germline): SGHDT, YYEEEE. This chain's CDR3 is CASSLSRGRQDYNEKLFF. Here the CDR3 DNA reads TGTGCCAGCAGCTTGTCGCGGGGTAGGCAGGACTATAATGAAAAACTGTTTTTT.

This chain uses TRBV28 with TRBJ2-7; 9 bases line up with TRBD1. CDR1 and CDR2 (germline): MDHEN, SYDVKM. V lost 5 bases to trimming and J lost 0 bases; unmatched junction nucleotides: 5. The CDR3 consists of 15 residues. CDR3 DNA: TGTGCCAGCAGTGCGGACAGGGGATACTCCTACGAGCAGTACTTC. Its protein is CASSADRGYSYEQYF.

The chain employs TRBV4-2 and TRBJ2-5, with D perhaps matching TRBD2 (6 bases). The V end was cut by 3 bases, the J end by 5 bases, with 16 bases between. CDR1 is LGHNA, CDR2 YNFKEQ, per germline. This CDR3 spans 15 amino acids. The CDR3 loop is CASSQQGGPEETQYF. The CDR3 coding sequence is TGTGCCAGCAGCCAGCAAGGAGGGCCCGAGGAGACCCAGTACTTC.